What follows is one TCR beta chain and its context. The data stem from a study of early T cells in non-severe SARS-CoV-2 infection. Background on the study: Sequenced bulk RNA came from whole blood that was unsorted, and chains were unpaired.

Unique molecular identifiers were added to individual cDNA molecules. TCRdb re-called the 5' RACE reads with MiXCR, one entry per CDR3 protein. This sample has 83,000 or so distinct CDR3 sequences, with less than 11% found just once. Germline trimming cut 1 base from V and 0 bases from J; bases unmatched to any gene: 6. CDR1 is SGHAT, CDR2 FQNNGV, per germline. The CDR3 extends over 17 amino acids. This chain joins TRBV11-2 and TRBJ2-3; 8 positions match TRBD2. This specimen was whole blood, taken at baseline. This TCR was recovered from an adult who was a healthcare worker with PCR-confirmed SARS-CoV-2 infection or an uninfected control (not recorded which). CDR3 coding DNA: TGTGCCAGCAGCTTAGGGATACTAGCGGAGAGCACAGATACGCAGTATTTT. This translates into CASSLGILAESTDTQYF.